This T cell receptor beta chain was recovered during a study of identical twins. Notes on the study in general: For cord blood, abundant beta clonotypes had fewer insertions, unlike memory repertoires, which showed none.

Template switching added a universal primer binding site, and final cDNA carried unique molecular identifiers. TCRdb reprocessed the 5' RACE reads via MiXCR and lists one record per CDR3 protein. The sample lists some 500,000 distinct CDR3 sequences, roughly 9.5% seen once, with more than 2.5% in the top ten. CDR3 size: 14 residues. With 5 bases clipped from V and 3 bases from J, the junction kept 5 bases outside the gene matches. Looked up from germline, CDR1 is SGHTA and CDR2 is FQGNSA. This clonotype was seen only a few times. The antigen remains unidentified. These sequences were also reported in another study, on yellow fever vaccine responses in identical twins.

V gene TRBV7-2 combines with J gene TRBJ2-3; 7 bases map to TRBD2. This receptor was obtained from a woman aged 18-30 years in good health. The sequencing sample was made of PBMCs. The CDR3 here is CASSGRARTDTQYF. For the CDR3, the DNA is TGTGCCAGCAGCGGGAGGGCCCGGACAGATACGCAGTATTTT.